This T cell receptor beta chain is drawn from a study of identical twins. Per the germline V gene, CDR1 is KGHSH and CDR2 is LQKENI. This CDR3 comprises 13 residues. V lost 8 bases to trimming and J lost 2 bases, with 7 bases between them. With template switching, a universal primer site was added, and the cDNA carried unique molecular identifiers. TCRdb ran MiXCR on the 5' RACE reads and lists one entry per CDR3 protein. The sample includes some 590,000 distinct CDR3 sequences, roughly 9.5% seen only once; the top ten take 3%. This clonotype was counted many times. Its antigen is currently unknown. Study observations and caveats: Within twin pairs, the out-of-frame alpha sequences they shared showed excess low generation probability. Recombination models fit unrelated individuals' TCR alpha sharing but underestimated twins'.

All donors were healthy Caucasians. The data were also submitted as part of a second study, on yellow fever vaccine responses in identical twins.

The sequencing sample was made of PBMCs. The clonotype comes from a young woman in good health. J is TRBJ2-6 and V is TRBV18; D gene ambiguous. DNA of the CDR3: TGTGCCAGCAGCCCTCCTGGGGCCAACGTCCTGACTTTC. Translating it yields CASSPPGANVLTF.